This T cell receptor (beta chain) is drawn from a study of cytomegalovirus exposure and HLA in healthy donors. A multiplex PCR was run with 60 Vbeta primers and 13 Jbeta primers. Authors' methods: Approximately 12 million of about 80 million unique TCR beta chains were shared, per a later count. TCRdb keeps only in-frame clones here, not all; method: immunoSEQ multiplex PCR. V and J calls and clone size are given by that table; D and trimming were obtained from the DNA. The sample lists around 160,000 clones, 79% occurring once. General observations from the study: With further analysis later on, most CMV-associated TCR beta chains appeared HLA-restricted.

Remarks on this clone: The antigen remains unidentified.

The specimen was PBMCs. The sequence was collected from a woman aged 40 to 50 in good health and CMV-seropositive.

The CDR3 sequence: CASSEGLAGGNEQFF. Here the CDR3 DNA reads TGTGCCAGCAGCGAAGGACTAGCGGGGGGGAATGAGCAGTTCTTC. The genes are TRBV9 and TRBJ2-1, with 15 bases that match TRBD2. V gave up 3 bases and J gave up 7 bases; unmatched junction bases: 2. Germline values: CDR1 SGDLS, CDR2 YYNGEE. The CDR3 extends over 15 amino acids. Filled out from reference TRBV9 and TRBJ2-1, the complete variable domain reads DSGVTQTPKHLITATGQRVTLRCSPRSGDLSVYWYQQSLDQGLQFLIQYYNGEERAKGNILERFSAQQFPDLHSELNLSSLELGDSALYFCASSEGLAGGNEQFFGPGTRLTVL.